These T cell receptor beta chains were read from a single sample in a study of identical twins. Using its own MiXCR run on the 5' RACE reads, TCRdb lists one record per CDR3 protein. Seen here are 200,000 to 300,000 distinct CDR3 sequences, about 10% observed once, and the top ten hold more than 8.5%. What was sequenced was memory T cells sorted from blood. The origin of the receptors is a man aged 45-60 years in good health. The conserved cysteine and the conserved F or W are not part of the CDR3 here.

v_gene,CDR3aa
TRBV4-1,ASSQVGGWKTQY
TRBV18,ASSPSIYEQY
TRBV4-3,ASSPRPGTEAF
TRBV5-1,ASSKQAGVADTQY
TRBV7-6,ASSSKYEQY
TRBV6-6,ASAGYNEQF
TRBV12-3/TRBV12-4,ASSFLNRGEQY
TRBV7-8,ASSWGQGTSNQPQH
TRBV11-3,ASSLGSPLAEQY
TRBV7-2,ASSGTSGGATDTQY
TRBV10-3,AISLAGSGDTQY
TRBV5-4,ASSLDPRAGANVLT
TRBV29-1,SVEETANEQF
TRBV12-3/TRBV12-4,ASSLSLEQY
TRBV5-1,ASSLTSVIGTGELF
TRBV6-5,ASSYTPGETQY
TRBV5-1,ASSLYNANEKLF
TRBV20-1,SASRDSGANVLT
TRBV29-1,SVSDGIWGNQPQH
TRBV7-8,ASSQEQGLYIQPQH
TRBV18,ASSFLRGDTDTQY
TRBV5-1,ASSPGQSGPKH
TRBV20-1,SARPQDRLTDTQY
TRBV19,ASSIDRGNTEAF
TRBV5-1,ASSLRSGGGQTQY
TRBV28,ASSYLGAGGYT
TRBV9,ASSVWRERPGELF
TRBV7-9,ASSFSGGTANYGYT
TRBV25-1,ASTAGNTEAF
TRBV2,ASILRSDRLSYEQY
TRBV28,ASSSRLDGF
TRBV7-9,ASSLVRGRRFLETQY
TRBV5-1,ASSLGPERGAGELF
TRBV7-2,ASSWLLAGGTDTQY
TRBV6-1,ASSPYYGEKGTEAF
TRBV6-2/TRBV6-3,ASSNSGTWNQPQH
TRBV14,ASSQWTGWQETQY
TRBV6-2/TRBV6-3,ASSYSTGLRDGMNTEAF
TRBV20-1,SALKRGASETQY
TRBV4-2,ASSQDHSRGETQY